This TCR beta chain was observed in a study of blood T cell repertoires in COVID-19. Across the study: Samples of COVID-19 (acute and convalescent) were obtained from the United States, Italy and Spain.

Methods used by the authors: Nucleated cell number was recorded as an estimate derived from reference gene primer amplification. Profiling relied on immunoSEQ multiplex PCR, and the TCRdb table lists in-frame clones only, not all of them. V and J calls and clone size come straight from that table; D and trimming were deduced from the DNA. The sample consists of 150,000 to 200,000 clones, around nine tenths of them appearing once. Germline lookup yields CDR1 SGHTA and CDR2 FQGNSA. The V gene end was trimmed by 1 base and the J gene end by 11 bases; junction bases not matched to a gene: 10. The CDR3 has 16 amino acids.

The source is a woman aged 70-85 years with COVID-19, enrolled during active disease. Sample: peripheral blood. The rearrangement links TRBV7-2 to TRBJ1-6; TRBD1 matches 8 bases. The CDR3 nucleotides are TGTGCCAGCAGCTTAGGGACAGGGCAATGGAGCGCACCCCTCCACTTT. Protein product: CASSLGTGQWSAPLHF.